The TCR beta chain described here comes from a study of control samples from healthy donors and cancer patients. In this sample, this clone turned up once. Data came from immunoSEQ multiplex PCR; TCRdb stores just in-frame clones and leaves some out. Of 150,000 to 200,000 clones listed, approximately 91% were seen once; the top ten hold around 2%. With 5 bases removed from V and 12 bases from J, the gap between germline ends came to 20 bases. CDR1 and CDR2 from the germline V gene are SNHLY and FYNNEI. The CDR3 covers 14 residues. The TCR was taken from a middle-aged woman in good health. This sequence joins TRBV2 and TRBJ2-1, with D perhaps matching TRBD1 (6 bases). The specimen was blood. This CDR3 reads CASSYGRDNKRQFF. The DNA for the CDR3 is TGTGCCAGCAGTTACGGCCGGGACAACAAAAGGCAGTTCTTC.